This T cell receptor beta chain was recovered during a study of T cells in Graves' hyperthyroidism and ophthalmopathy. Whole-study results and caveats: Blood held most thyroid clonotypes expanded above 0.001 frequency.

This clonotype showed up many times. Its antigen is currently unknown. Template material for amplifying TCR beta CDR3 regions consisted of RNA transcripts. Primed by the HTBI set, a first-round RT-PCR was run on the TCR CDR3. TCRdb fed the multiplex PCR reads into MiXCR, producing one record per CDR3 protein. Of a few hundred thousand distinct CDR3 sequences in the sample, around a sixth were seen once. Trimming took off 4 bases at V and 10 bases at J, with 13 bases between the two ends. There are 13 residues in the CDR3. The source material was blood. The rearrangement joins TRBV12-3 or TRBV12-4 to TRBJ2-2; D could derive from TRBD1 or TRBD2 (5 bases each). The TCR originated in a woman aged 45-65 years with Graves' hyperthyroidism. This CDR3 reads CASSSRGREELFF. The CDR3 region has the DNA TGTGCCAGCAGTTCTCGGGGACGTGAGGAGCTGTTTTTT.